The 17 T cell receptor beta chains reported below all come from one sample, sequenced in a study of blood T cell repertoires in COVID-19 (dated by TCRdb to 2018 to 2020). Library prep was done by the immunoSEQ multiplex PCR assay. In its TCRdb copy, this immuneACCESS table keeps in-frame sequences only and misses some clones. Where compared with another copy, unresolved V genes explain less than half of these, and the others have no known cause. This sample gives approximately 300,000 clones in total; around nine tenths of them show up just once. The ten largest clonotypes hold 1% of the sample. The sequencing sample was made of peripheral blood. Receptors were obtained from a man aged 45-65 years with active or convalescent COVID-19.

This rearrangement joins TRBV19 to TRBJ1-6; 9 nucleotides agree with TRBD1. The CDR3 contains 17 residues. In germline, CDR1 is LNHDA, CDR2 SQIVND (reference sequence). After removal of 4 bases from V and 5 bases from J, the junction contained 9 bases not matched to a gene. Here the CDR3 DNA reads TGTGCCAGTAGTACCGGACAGGGGCGGGGTCATAATTCACCCCTCCACTTT. Its protein is CASSTGQGRGHNSPLHF.

The chain couples TRBV6-5 to TRBJ2-2; D unclear. V shed 0 bases and J shed 5 bases, with 13 bases lying between them. This CDR3 spans 16 amino acids. Germline V gene sequence: CDR1 MNHEY, CDR2 SVGAGI. The DNA of the CDR3 is TGTGCCAGCAGTTACTCGTTGACGGGTCAAACCGGGGAGCTGTTTTTT. As protein: CASSYSLTGQTGELFF.

This chain joins TRBV28 and TRBJ2-7; TRBD2 matches at 10 bases. Germline-derived CDR1 and CDR2 are MDHEN and SYDVKM. This CDR3 spans 16 amino acids. J lost 3 bases, V lost 2 bases, and 7 bases had no gene match. DNA for the CDR3: TGTGCCAGCAGTTTACCCCAGACTAGCGGGTTCTACGAGCAGTACTTC. This codes for CASSLPQTSGFYEQYF.

The chain combines TRBV28 with TRBJ1-2; 7 bases are shared with TRBD1. Germline-derived CDR1 and CDR2 are MDHEN and SYDVKM. The CDR3 has 13 amino acids. Losses at the gene ends were 7 bases for V and 14 bases for J; bases not matched to a gene: 16. This CDR3 reads CASTGGGGLVPTF. The CDR3 nucleotides are TGTGCCAGCACCGGCGGAGGGGGCTTGGTGCCTACCTTC.

This chain links TRBV2 with TRBJ2-7; tentatively, D is TRBD1 (6 bases). Trimming shortened V by 8 bases and J by 3 bases, and 14 bases separated the two germline ends. There are 13 residues in the CDR3. Per germline, CDR1 SNHLY and CDR2 FYNNEI. The CDR3 region is CASGRQAYYEQYF. The CDR3 DNA is TGTGCCAGCGGGAGACAGGCCTACTACGAGCAGTACTTC.

This rearrangement joins TRBV27 to TRBJ2-5; possible D gene TRBD2, 6 bases. Germline V gives CDR1 MNHEY, CDR2 SMNVEV (reference sequence). Trimming left V 2 bases short and J 4 bases short, with 11 bases between. The CDR3 is 14 residues long. The chain's CDR3 is CASSLRPGAETQYF. In nucleotides, the CDR3 is TGTGCCAGCAGTTTACGTCCGGGAGCAGAGACCCAGTACTTC.

This chain links TRBV6-6 with TRBJ1-1; TRBD1 might be the D (6 bases). Trimming took 5 bases from V and 5 from J, leaving 12 bases between them. CDR1 is MNHNY, CDR2 SVGAGI, per germline (reference sequence). The CDR3 runs to 13 residues. The CDR3 is CASSSWGRTEAFF. CDR3 nucleotide sequence: TGTGCCAGCAGTAGTTGGGGGCGAACTGAAGCTTTCTTT.

This CDR3 reads CASSQTSGRGAYEQYF. The CDR3 coding sequence is TGCGCCAGCAGCCAAACTAGCGGGAGAGGGGCCTACGAGCAGTACTTC. The chain uses TRBV5-1 and TRBJ2-7; TRBD2 matches at 11 bases. V gave up 4 bases and J gave up 2 bases; unmatched junction bases: 8. CDR1 is SGHRS and CDR2 is YFSETQ in the germline V gene. The CDR3 sequence is 16 residues long.

CDR3 sequence (DNA): TGTGCCAGCAGTTACCACCGGGAGTCCTATGGCTACACCTTC. It encodes CASSYHRESYGYTF. The genes are TRBV6-5 and TRBJ1-2; unclear D gene. Per germline, CDR1 MNHEY and CDR2 SVGAGI. V gave up 2 bases and J gave up 4 bases, with 11 bases separating them. CDR3 size: 14 residues.

V gene TRBV5-1 combines with J gene TRBJ1-4; tentatively, D is TRBD1 (6 bases). The germline V and J ends were trimmed by 2 bases and 4 bases, with 12 bases remaining between them. CDR3 length: 15 amino acids. Germline lookup yields CDR1 SGHRS and CDR2 YFSETQ. The CDR3 DNA sequence: TGCGCCAGCAGCTTCTCAGGGGATTTTAATGAAAAACTGTTTTTT. As protein: CASSFSGDFNEKLFF.

This clone showed up just a few times. The J gene is TRBJ2-7, the V gene TRBV14, with 7 bases fitting TRBD2. CDR1 is SGHDN and CDR2 is FVKESK in the germline V gene. This CDR3 contains 14 residues. Unmatched junction bases numbered 4, after V lost 1 base and J lost 4 bases. The CDR3 region is CASSQGTSVYEQYF. CDR3 nucleotide sequence: TGTGCCAGCAGCCAAGGTACTAGCGTTTACGAGCAGTACTTC.

This chain links TRBV18 with TRBJ1-1; 8 nucleotides line up with TRBD1. CDR3 length: 16 residues. CDR1 and CDR2 from the germline V gene are KGHSH and LQKENI. The V segment lost 3 bases and the J segment 0 bases; nucleotides outside the gene matches: 6. This chain's CDR3 is CASSPLGTGLNTEAFF. CDR3 DNA: TGTGCCAGCTCACCCCTAGGGACAGGACTGAACACTGAAGCTTTCTTT.

A note on this clone: Other DNA sequences within the sample encode an identical CDR3. The chain uses TRBV5-1 and TRBJ2-6; 12 bases are a match to TRBD2. V was clipped by 4 bases and J by 0 bases; unmatched bases: 2. The CDR3 length is 17 residues. Germline lookup yields CDR1 SGHRS and CDR2 YFSETQ. The CDR3 DNA reads TGCGCCAGCAGCCTAGCGGGAGGGCTCTCTGGGGCCAACGTCCTGACTTTC. Translation gives CASSLAGGLSGANVLTF.

The chain employs TRBV5-6 and TRBJ2-2; a possible D gene is TRBD2 (6 bases). The V gene's germline CDR1 is SGHDT and CDR2 YYEEEE. This CDR3 has 15 amino acids. With 5 bases removed from V and 4 bases from J, the gap between germline ends came to 15 bases. CDR3 loop: CASSRQGGVTGELFF. In DNA, the CDR3 is TGTGCCAGCAGTCGACAAGGAGGGGTCACCGGGGAGCTGTTTTTT.

V is TRBV19 and J is TRBJ2-1, with D unresolved. CDR3 length: 16 residues. V gave up 4 bases and J gave up 0 bases, with 13 bases separating them. CDR1 and CDR2 (germline): LNHDA, SQIVND (reference sequence). The CDR3 is CASSTSVAGSYNEQFF. CDR3 DNA sequence: TGTGCCAGTAGTACCTCGGTGGCAGGCTCCTACAATGAGCAGTTCTTC.

In this sample, this clone turned up once. The CDR3 sequence is CASRRRVRSGANVLTF. In DNA, the CDR3 is TGTGCCAGCCGTAGACGGGTACGCTCTGGGGCCAACGTCCTGACTTTC. The rearrangement links TRBV28 to TRBJ2-6; no firm D call. Trimming removed 8 bases from V and 0 bases from J, with 14 bases in between. This CDR3 has 16 amino acids. Germline CDR1 and CDR2: MDHEN and SYDVKM.

This chain's CDR3 is CASSYSRDSPLEQYF. The CDR3 coding sequence is TGTGCCAGCAGTTACTCCCGGGACTCCCCCTTGGAGCAGTACTTC. The chain combines TRBV6-5 with TRBJ2-7; D possibly corresponds to TRBD2 (6 bases). The V gene lost 0 bases and the J gene lost 7 bases, with 16 bases spanning the gap. This CDR3 has 15 residues. Germline V gives CDR1 MNHEY, CDR2 SVGAGI.